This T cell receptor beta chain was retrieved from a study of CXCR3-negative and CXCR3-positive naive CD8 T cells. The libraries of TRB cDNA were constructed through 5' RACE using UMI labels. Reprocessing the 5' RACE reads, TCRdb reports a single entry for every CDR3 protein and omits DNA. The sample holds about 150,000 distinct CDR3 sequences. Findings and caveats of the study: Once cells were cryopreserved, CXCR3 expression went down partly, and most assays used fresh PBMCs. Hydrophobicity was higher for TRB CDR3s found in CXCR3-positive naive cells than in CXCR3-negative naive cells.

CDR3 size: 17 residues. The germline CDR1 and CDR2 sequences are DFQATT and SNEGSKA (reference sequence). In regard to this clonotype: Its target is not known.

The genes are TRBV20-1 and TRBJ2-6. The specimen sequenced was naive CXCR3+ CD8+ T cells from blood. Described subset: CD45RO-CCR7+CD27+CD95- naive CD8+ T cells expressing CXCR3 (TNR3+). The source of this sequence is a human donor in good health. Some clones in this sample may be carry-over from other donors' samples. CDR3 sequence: CSARVDQSGYGANVLTF.